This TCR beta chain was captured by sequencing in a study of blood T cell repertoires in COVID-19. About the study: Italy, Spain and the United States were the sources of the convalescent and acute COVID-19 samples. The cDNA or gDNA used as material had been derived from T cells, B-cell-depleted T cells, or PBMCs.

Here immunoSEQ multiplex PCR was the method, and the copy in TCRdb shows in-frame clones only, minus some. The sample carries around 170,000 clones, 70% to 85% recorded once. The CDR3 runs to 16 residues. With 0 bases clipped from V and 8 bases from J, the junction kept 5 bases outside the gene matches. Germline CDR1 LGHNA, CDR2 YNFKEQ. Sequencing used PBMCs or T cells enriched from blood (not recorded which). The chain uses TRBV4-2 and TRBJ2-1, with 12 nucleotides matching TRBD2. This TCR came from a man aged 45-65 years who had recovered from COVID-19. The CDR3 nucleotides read TGTGCCAGCAGCCAAGATCGCCTAGCGGGGGGGCATGAGCAGTTCTTC. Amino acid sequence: CASSQDRLAGGHEQFF.